These 21 T cell receptor beta chains originate from one sample sequenced in a study of cytomegalovirus exposure and HLA in healthy donors. It was with 60 Vbeta and 13 Jbeta primers that the PCR ran. Libraries were prepared by immunoSEQ multiplex PCR; TCRdb keeps only in-frame clonotypes and omits some of them. This table holds about 160,000 clones, roughly 80% found once. The specimen sequenced was PBMCs. The receptors originated from a man aged 25-45 years in good health and CMV-seronegative.

CDR3 sequence: CAIRPPGAMNTEAFF. The CDR3 DNA is TGTGCCATCAGACCTCCAGGGGCTATGAACACTGAAGCTTTCTTT. This sequence joins TRBV10-3 and TRBJ1-1; D might be TRBD1 (6 bases). This CDR3 region has 15 residues. V was trimmed by 6 bases and J by 0 bases, leaving 14 bases between them. Germline V CDR1 and CDR2: ENHRY, SYGVKD.

The chain employs TRBV5-1 and TRBJ2-5; the D is unclear. Germline V lookup: CDR1 SGHRS, CDR2 YFSETQ. The CDR3 length is 12 residues. The V end was cut by 2 bases, the J end by 5 bases, with 7 bases between. The CDR3 DNA reads as TGCGCCAGCAGCTTTGATCGGGAGACCCAGTACTTC. It is translated as CASSFDRETQYF.

The chain combines TRBV4-1 with TRBJ1-1, with D perhaps matching TRBD1 (5 bases). With 2 bases removed from V and 8 bases from J, the gap between germline ends came to 12 bases. CDR1 is MGHRA, CDR2 YSYEKL, per germline. The CDR3 length is 13 residues. In DNA, the CDR3 is TGCGCCAGCAGCCAAACTTCAGGGCGGGAAGCTTTCTTT. Encoded protein: CASSQTSGREAFF.

This chain's CDR3 is CASRFGTGDEKLFF. In DNA, the CDR3 is TGTGCCAGCAGATTTGGGACAGGGGATGAAAAACTGTTTTTT. The gene calls are TRBV21-1 and TRBJ1-4; no check of the table's D call, TRBD1, against the DNA was made. TRBV21-1 is an annotated pseudogene. There are 14 residues in the CDR3.

The chain couples TRBV4-1 to TRBJ1-1, with TRBD1 matching 11 bases. The ends lost 3 bases at V and 6 bases at J; junction bases unmatched: 9. Germline V gene data show CDR1 as MGHRA and CDR2 as YSYEKL. The length of the CDR3 is 16 residues. CDR3 nucleotide sequence: TGCGCCAGCAGCCAGATCTGGGGGACAGGGGGGGCTGAAGCTTTCTTT. Protein product: CASSQIWGTGGAEAFF.

This clone has only a few counts. The gene calls are TRBV7-2 and TRBJ2-5; 11 bases are a match to TRBD2. The length of the CDR3 is 17 residues. Germline-derived CDR1 and CDR2 are SGHTA and FQGNSA. Trimming removed 2 bases from V and 0 bases from J; junction bases left unmatched: 5. In nucleotides, the CDR3 is TGTGCCAGCAGCTTAAATCCTAGCGGGGGGTACCAAGAGACCCAGTACTTC. This encodes CASSLNPSGGYQETQYF.

This chain links TRBV4-1 with TRBJ2-3; maybe TRBD2 (7 bases). Germline values: CDR1 MGHRA, CDR2 YSYEKL. Trimming shortened V by 0 bases and J by 0 bases, and 16 bases separated the two germline ends. CDR3 length: 18 residues. CDR3 DNA: TGCGCCAGCAGCCAAGATCGCGGGGGCCCTACTAGCACAGATACGCAGTATTTT. Protein sequence: CASSQDRGGPTSTDTQYF.

This clone was seen a single time. This chain joins TRBV9 and TRBJ2-2; 14 bases line up with TRBD2. This CDR3 contains 17 residues. Trimming removed 6 bases from V and 6 bases from J; junction bases left unmatched: 10. Germline-derived CDR1 and CDR2 are SGDLS and YYNGEE. The CDR3 loop is CASTGLAGVSIPGELFF. The CDR3 coding sequence is TGTGCCAGCACGGGACTAGCGGGAGTTTCCATCCCCGGGGAGCTGTTTTTT.

CDR3 nucleotide sequence: TGTGCCAGCAGTATAGACAGGGTGAAGAATTCACCCCTCCACTTT. Its protein product is CASSIDRVKNSPLHF. The chain links TRBV5-4 to TRBJ1-6; 7 bases match TRBD1. This CDR3 is 15 amino acids long. V shed 5 bases and J 7 bases; nucleotides not matched to a gene: 9. From germline, CDR1 is SGHNT and CDR2 YYREEE (reference sequence).

The sample holds a few counts of this clone. This chain connects TRBV7-2 to TRBJ1-2, with 8 bases identical to TRBD1. Looked up from germline, CDR1 is SGHTA and CDR2 is FQGNSA. Germline trimming cut 6 bases from V and 3 bases from J; bases unmatched to any gene: 6. This CDR3 comprises 14 residues. CDR3 nucleotides: TGTGCCAGCAGACCCAGGGGGCGCGACTATGGCTACACCTTC. Encoded protein: CASRPRGRDYGYTF.

The rearrangement uses TRBV5-4 and TRBJ1-1; D may be TRBD1 (6 bases). Germline CDR1 SGHNT, CDR2 YYREEE (reference sequence). The ends were cut back, 5 bases at V and 2 bases at J, with 16 bases in the middle. CDR3 length: 15 residues. This CDR3 reads CASRRQDGLNTEAFF. CDR3 nucleotide sequence: TGTGCCAGCAGGAGACAGGATGGGCTTAACACTGAAGCTTTCTTT.

The V gene is TRBV4-3, the J gene TRBJ1-1; no firm D call. The germline gives CDR1 LGHNA, CDR2 YSLEER. With 0 bases removed from V and 1 base from J, the gap between germline ends came to 9 bases. The length of the CDR3 is 15 residues. Here the CDR3 reads CASSQDFYGNTEAFF. The CDR3 DNA sequence: TGCGCCAGCAGCCAAGATTTTTACGGGAACACTGAAGCTTTCTTT.

V gene TRBV7-9 combines with J gene TRBJ2-3; TRBD1 might be the D (5 bases). The V gene's germline CDR1 is SEHNR and CDR2 FQNEAQ (reference sequence). The V end was cut by 5 bases, the J end by 4 bases, with 19 bases between. This CDR3 has 16 residues. The CDR3: CASSAPPGRVPDTQYF. The CDR3 coding sequence is TGTGCCAGCAGCGCACCTCCAGGCAGGGTCCCAGATACGCAGTATTTT.

The chain joins TRBV28 to TRBJ1-3; TRBD1 might be the D (5 bases). V gave up 4 bases and J gave up 4 bases, with 8 bases separating them. The CDR3 length is 13 residues. The germline CDR1 and CDR2 sequences are MDHEN and SYDVKM. The chain's CDR3 is CASSSRVGNTIYF. The CDR3, as DNA: TGTGCCAGCAGTTCCAGGGTAGGAAACACCATATATTTT.

The rearrangement uses TRBV15 and TRBJ2-6; tentatively, D is TRBD2 (6 bases). This CDR3 contains 19 residues. The V end lost 1 base, the J end lost 0 bases, and 16 bases lay between the germline ends. Per the germline V gene, CDR1 is LNHNV and CDR2 is YYDKDF (reference sequence). Here the CDR3 DNA reads TGTGCCACCAGCAGAGTGCCCGGGACTCCCTCCTCTGGGGCCAACGTCCTGACTTTC. Translating it yields CATSRVPGTPSSGANVLTF.

CDR3 loop: CAWLGAAGNTIYF. The CDR3, as DNA: TGTGCCTGGCTGGGGGCTGCTGGAAACACCATATATTTT. This chain uses TRBV30 with TRBJ1-3; a possible D gene is TRBD1 (6 bases). This CDR3 has 13 amino acids. The V end was cut by 5 bases, the J end by 2 bases, with 10 bases between. CDR1 and CDR2 from the germline V gene are GTSNPN and SVGIG (reference sequence). The variable domain in full, completed from reference TRBV30 and TRBJ1-3, reads SQTIHQWPATLVQPVGSPLSLECTVEGTSNPNLYWYRQAAGRGLQLLFYSVGIGQISSEVPQNLSASRPQDRQFILSSKKLLLSDSGFYLCAWLGAAGNTIYFGEGSWLTVV.

The gene calls are TRBV15 and TRBJ2-2; 7 bases fit TRBD1. Trimming removed 0 bases from V and 7 bases from J; junction bases left unmatched: 8. The V gene's germline CDR1 is LNHNV and CDR2 YYDKDF (reference sequence). This CDR3 is 16 amino acids long. CDR3 sequence: CATSRDIGGRGGELFF. The CDR3, as DNA: TGTGCCACCAGCAGAGATATAGGGGGCCGGGGCGGGGAGCTGTTTTTT.

This sequence joins TRBV7-2 and TRBJ2-5; 12 nucleotides match TRBD2. This CDR3 is built from 16 residues. The V and J ends lost 5 bases and 5 bases, in that order; junction bases with no gene match: 9. The germline CDR1 and CDR2 sequences are SGHTA and FQGNSA. CDR3 in amino acids: CASSHGLAGLVETQYF. DNA of the CDR3: TGTGCCAGCAGCCATGGACTAGCGGGATTAGTGGAGACCCAGTACTTC.

The V gene is TRBV2, the J gene TRBJ1-1; no reliable D call. Germline CDR1 SNHLY, CDR2 FYNNEI. Trimming removed 6 bases from V and 1 base from J, with 12 bases in between. The CDR3 has 14 amino acids. The CDR3 DNA reads TGTGCCAGCAGAAAAGACCGGGGGAACACTGAAGCTTTCTTT. This translates into CASRKDRGNTEAFF.

The J gene is TRBJ1-1, the V gene TRBV6-1, with 9 bases fitting TRBD1. Germline loops: CDR1 MNHNS, CDR2 SASEGT. After removal of 4 bases from V and 4 bases from J, the junction contained 7 bases not matched to a gene. The length of the CDR3 is 15 residues. The CDR3 reads CASSAKGQGVTEAFF. CDR3 sequence (DNA): TGTGCCAGCAGTGCCAAGGGACAGGGCGTCACTGAAGCTTTCTTT.

This sequence joins TRBV11-3 and TRBJ2-7; tentative D call: TRBD1 (6 bases). Trimming took 4 bases from V and 0 from J, leaving 13 bases between them. The CDR3 is 15 amino acids. CDR1 SGHNT and CDR2 YENEEA come from the germline V gene. CDR3 sequence: CASSWAGATSYEQYF. The DNA of the CDR3 is TGTGCCAGCAGCTGGGCAGGGGCTACCTCCTACGAGCAGTACTTC.